This T cell receptor beta chain is drawn from a study of cytomegalovirus exposure and HLA in healthy donors (dated by TCRdb to about 2017). Context from the whole study: In an earlier analysis of 587 of the donors, approximately 260 Gb of sequence data and some 120 million unique TCR beta sequences from roughly 200 million T cells were reported. Around 320 gigabases of sequencing data and 70 million to 100 million unique TCR sequences were included in an early release covering roughly 600 HLA-typed donors. Of the 350 to 450 genotyped donors, approximately 83% fell in the genetic ancestry cluster associated with self-reported Caucasian donors. The study aimed to test whether signatures of past pathogen exposure could be identified by cataloging public T cell receptors. The study profiled the T cell repertoires of hundreds of subjects by immunosequencing and related them to cytomegalovirus serostatus. Along with the roughly 670-subject first cohort, a separate validation cohort of approximately 110 different subjects was used. The study combined high-throughput TCR immunosequencing, statistical association of individual TCRs with disease status, and machine learning to predict cytomegalovirus infection status. To study patterns of TCR occurrence, a later analysis re-analyzed previously published TCR beta repertoires from 600 to 750 donors and added high-resolution HLA genotyping. In the later analysis, no new phenotypic data were used to find candidate immune exposures; instead, reliance was placed on TCR beta sequences and their occurrence across donors. An earlier analysis of approximately 500 of the donors applied high-throughput TCR beta sequencing to assess whether each TCR beta V gene segment acted as functional or pseudogenic. Donor age, sex, ethnicity and CMV serostatus were compiled alongside the repertoire data. In a later genetic analysis, genome-wide SNP genotypes for 398 of the 666 donors were used, and that subset was treated as a discovery cohort. All discovery cohort repertoires had been generated on a single sequencing platform. HLA typing covered class I and class II loci at four-digit resolution. The number of donors typed differed by locus, with 629-630 for A, B, C, DRB1 and DQB1, roughly 520 for DQA1, 600 to 610 for DPA1, and 472 for DPB1. Roughly 5 DR-DQ haplotypes were handled as single units for association and clustering because linkage in the cohort was strong. Among roughly 400 genotyped donors of the cohort, an average of around 250,000 unique TCR beta nucleotide sequences was sequenced per donor, of which 15% to 20% were non-productive. Study-wide findings and limitations: A further reported finding was that TCR beta sequences accurately predicted the HLA-A and HLA-B alleles for most subjects in the first cohort. According to a later analysis, parvovirus B19, influenza, CMV and Epstein-Barr virus appeared linked to several top co-occurrence clusters. Some IMGT-functional V segments, including TRBV6-2 and TRBV6-3, could not be told apart with the 87-base-pair reads, so those segments were excluded. A later analysis associated 15,000 to 20,000 TCR beta sequences with specific HLA alleles at a false discovery rate of 0.05. It was suggested by the authors that the approach could potentially be generalized to other disease states and immunological phenotypes. Only TCR beta chains were sequenced in this cohort, and the absence of alpha or paired-chain data limited detectable features. HLA typing was unavailable for some donors at each locus, so association tests used only the typed subset. In a later genetic analysis, fewer N-insertions in productive TCRs were reported among donors in an Asian-associated ancestry cluster than the approximately 670-donor mean. A cluster of highly shared sequence variants was judged likely to be a technical artifact of the sequencing pipeline. Correlated functional status among segregating V segments might reflect linkage disequilibrium, but an unknown experimental factor could not be ruled out. The only immune exposure information available for the cohort was CMV serostatus. Assigning TCR associations to individual alleles was difficult when HLA alleles, especially DR and DQ, strongly co-occurred. In an earlier analysis of 450 to 750 of the donors, most TCR beta V segments appeared in productive rearrangements about 87% or about 30% of the time, broadly matching IMGT annotations. In a later analysis, the rate of TCR association differed among HLA loci, with DRB1 alleles having the most associated TCRs and HLA-C alleles having the fewest. In a later genetic analysis, a missense DCLRE1C variant was associated with V-gene and J-gene trimming of TCR beta chains, and the association was replicated in an independent cohort. Three of the identified cytomegalovirus-associated TCR beta chains were confirmed in vitro to be specific for cytomegalovirus antigens. The study gave a list of about 150 TCR beta chains associated with cytomegalovirus. The earlier analysis of 587 of the donors excluded 15 to 20 rarely observed V segments, including chromosome 9 orphons, because counts were too low. Across donors, most TCR sequences were observed very rarely, whereas some public TCRs were present in many individuals. In both the original and validation cohorts, the classifier was reported to diagnose cytomegalovirus status with high specificity and sensitivity. Most CMV-associated TCR beta chains appeared to be HLA-restricted in a later analysis, and the HLA associations seemed to be driven largely by CMV exposure. In a later analysis, HLA-associated TCR beta chains were found to be more clonally expanded and to have lower generation probabilities than equally common non-associated chains. Sequencing depth was assumed to be roughly uniform across donors in the presence/absence analyses, though that assumption may not hold.

Library preparation was by the immunoSEQ multiplex PCR assay. A mixture of 60 forward primers for TCR Vbeta segments and 13 reverse primers for TCR Jbeta segments was used in the multiplex PCR. The CDR3 region of rearranged TCR beta genes was amplified from genomic DNA with a multiplex PCR assay. Amplified TCR beta libraries were sequenced as 87-base-pair reads on the Illumina HiSeq System. Turning to the authors' computational methods: A later analysis counted 65 million to 90 million unique TCR beta chains across the 640 or so repertoires, and approximately 11 million of these chains were shared by at least two donors. Raw reads were error-corrected and collapsed into unique sequences by a nearest-neighbor algorithm in which closely related sequences were merged to remove PCR and sequencing errors. To assign V, D and J gene segments, CDR3 sequences were aligned to IMGT reference sequences. Each retained sequence needed at least a six-nucleotide match to both a V gene segment and a J gene segment. A rearrangement counted as productive if the CDR3 had no stop codons and remained in frame with V and J, and every other rearrangement counted as non-productive. Following IMGT convention, CDR3 was defined as the stretch from the second conserved V-encoded cysteine up to the conserved J-encoded phenylalanine. The earlier analysis of around 640 of the donors excluded sequences that lacked an unambiguous match to a single V gene segment. An earlier analysis of over 450 of the donors classified V segments as functional when productive rearrangements were above 56.7% and as segregating when the standard deviation between donors was above 5%. A statistical classification framework was built to diagnose cytomegalovirus status from the catalog of TCR beta chain sequences. In a later analysis, TCR nucleotide sequences were compared against IMGT/GENE-DB human TR gene sequences so that V and J genes could be assigned. The TCRdist pipeline was used in a later analysis to assign CDR3 sequences and most-parsimonious VDJ recombination scenarios. A later analysis defined each TCR beta chain by its CDR3 amino acid sequence plus V-gene family, and excluded reads lacking a unique V-gene family. A later analysis removed several hundred highly shared, low-generation-probability nucleotide sequences to deal with suspected cross-contamination and a sequencing artifact. In a later analysis, a clonal expansion index for each public chain was calculated from normalized within-repertoire ranks of inferred template counts. A later analysis computed generation probabilities with a VDJ recombination model fitted to out-of-frame rearrangements, and checked the results against IGoR. In a later analysis, TCR-TCR, TCR-HLA and TCR-CMV co-occurrence was scored with hypergeometric tests, and a repertoire-size bias correction was applied to TCR pairs. False discovery rates were estimated in a later analysis by permuting HLA or CMV assignments 20 times. In a later analysis, co-occurring TCRs were grouped with DBSCAN, and TCRdist sequence similarity was added when clustering was performed within HLA-allele-positive subsets. For co-occurrence clustering, repertoires with fewer than 30,000 or more than 120,000 public chains were excluded, along with four or five repertoires with anomalous nucleotide sharing. TCRdb limited this immuneACCESS table to in-frame rearrangements with V and J called. A share of clones is missing; checked studies link under half to unresolved V genes, and the rest is unexplained. The D gene and trimming were derived from the DNA, and the V and J assignments and clone size from that table. The sample table lists about 160,000 clones, 70% to 80% of them with a count of one. The biggest ten clones account for around 1.4% of the sample.

CDR1 and CDR2, per the germline V gene, are SGDLS and YYNGEE. The CDR3 contains 12 residues, cysteine and phenylalanine counted. The cohort consisted of 666 healthy bone marrow donors. At the time of sampling, every cohort member was nominally healthy, though immune exposures that went unrecorded were likely present. The donor was CMV seronegative and was included in the group of over 300 seronegative cohort members. A peripheral blood sample was provided by each donor, and peripheral blood mononuclear cells were used for TCR beta sequencing. The Qiagen DNeasy Blood Extraction Kit was used to extract genomic DNA from the blood cell samples. Worth noting for this clone: No cognate antigen has been identified for it. No DNA is shown, since the ends of the CDR3 on it are uncertain; the CDR3 is the one TCRdb lists.

The chain links TRBV9 with TRBJ2-7; the listed D gene, TRBD1, was not tested against the DNA. What was sequenced was PBMCs. The receptor's source is a male donor in good health and CMV-seronegative. The CDR3 is CASSVAQGARDF.